A selection of T cell receptor beta chains follows, all from one sample in a study of cytomegalovirus exposure and HLA in healthy donors. TCRdb keeps only in-frame clones here, not all; method: immunoSEQ multiplex PCR. The sample has approximately 290,000 clones; roughly 80% are singletons. Sequencing input: PBMCs. These TCRs come from a girl aged 2-10 years in good health and CMV-seronegative. Each CDR3 is given with its conserved first and last residue. Each record gives: J gene, clone size, V gene, D gene, CDR3 DNA, CDR3 protein. The D gene is left open where the match is weak. Size is stated for part of the rows, as once, few or many counts, or as a class when the clone is expanded.

>TRBJ2-1|few|TRBV7-8|TRBD2
TGTGCCAGCAGCCCCCGGTTAGCGGGACCCCACAATGAGCAGTTCTTC
CASSPRLAGPHNEQFF
>TRBJ2-7|NA|TRBV6-5|TRBD1
TGTGCCAGCAGTTACTCGGGACAGATTTACGAGCAGTACTTC
CASSYSGQIYEQYF
>TRBJ1-1|NA|TRBV7-3|NA
TGTGCCAGCAGCCCCGGGTTGCGCACTGAAGCTTTCTTT
CASSPGLRTEAFF
>TRBJ1-4|once|TRBV28|NA
TGTGCCAGCAGTTTTCTACAGGGAAGAAATGAAAAACTGTTTTTT
CASSFLQGRNEKLFF
>TRBJ2-3|NA|TRBV27|NA
TGTGCCAGCAGTAGGGGTAGCCCCCGCACAGATACGCAGTATTTT
CASSRGSPRTDTQYF
>TRBJ2-7|few|TRBV6-1|NA
TGTGCCAGCAGTGAAGATTTCGGGATCTCCTACGAGCAGTACTTC
CASSEDFGISYEQYF
>TRBJ1-1|few|TRBV4-2|TRBD1
TGTGCCAGCAGCCAAGACAGGGGGACTGAAGCTTTCTTT
CASSQDRGTEAFF
>TRBJ2-5|NA|TRBV28|TRBD1
TGTGCCAGCAGTTCAGGGGGCTATAGCGAGGAGACCCAGTACTTC
CASSSGGYSEETQYF
>TRBJ2-3|NA|TRBV30|TRBD2
TGTGCCTTGGGACTAGCGGGGGCGATCACAGATACGCAGTATTTT
CALGLAGAITDTQYF
>TRBJ2-3|few|TRBV7-3|TRBD2
TGTGCCAGCAGCTTAACAGCGGGGGACACAGATACGCAGTATTTT
CASSLTAGDTDTQYF
>TRBJ2-7|NA|TRBV5-4|NA
TGTGCCAGCAGCTTGGGAGACAGTCGAACCTACGAGCAGTACTTC
CASSLGDSRTYEQYF
>TRBJ2-5|few|TRBV2|NA
TGTGCCAGCAGTGGTCACAGCAGGGACTTAGGAGGGGAGACCCAGTACTTC
CASSGHSRDLGGETQYF
>TRBJ2-7|NA|TRBV5-1|TRBD1
TGCGCCAGCAGCTTGGAACAGGGACAGCCCTACGAGCAGTACTTC
CASSLEQGQPYEQYF
>TRBJ1-4|NA|TRBV5-7|NA
TGTGCCAGCAGCTTGGGACAGCTAGAAAAACTGTTTTTT
CASSLGQLEKLFF
>TRBJ2-1|NA|TRBV7-8|TRBD1
TGTGCCAGCAGCGGGGACAGGGCGAAGTTCTTC
CASSGDRAKFF
>TRBJ2-7|NA|TRBV28|NA
TGTGCAACCGGGACACTCTCCTACGAGCAGTACTTC
CATGTLSYEQYF
>TRBJ2-7|NA|TRBV19|NA
TGTGCCAGTAGTTATAGCGACTACGAGCAGTACTTC
CASSYSDYEQYF
>TRBJ1-2|NA|TRBV27|NA
TGTGCCAGCAGTTTATCGCTCTTTCGGGAGGCGCGATATGGCTACACCTTC
CASSLSLFREARYGYTF
>TRBJ2-7|NA|TRBV5-5|TRBD1
TGTGCCAGCAGCTTGCTTGGGGCAGGGGGCGCTAACGAGCAGTACTTC
CASSLLGAGGANEQYF
>TRBJ1-3|NA|TRBV7-9|NA
TGTGCCAGCAGCTCCCCAGGATCCCCTGGAAACACCATATATTTT
CASSSPGSPGNTIYF
>TRBJ1-2|NA|TRBV14|TRBD1
TGTGCCAGCAGCCAATTACTCCCGGACAGGGCCTATGGCTACACCTTC
CASSQLLPDRAYGYTF
>TRBJ2-7|NA|TRBV4-1|TRBD2
TGCGCCAGCAGCTCCCGTTTCTCTAGGACTAGCGGGGGTGGGGAGCAGTACTTC
CASSSRFSRTSGGGEQYF
>TRBJ1-5|NA|TRBV6-1|TRBD1
TGTGCCAGCAGAGACAGGGGGCTTCAGCCCCAGCATTTT
CASRDRGLQPQHF
>TRBJ1-1|NA|TRBV19|NA
TGTGCCAGTAGTATCGAGGCCGTTAGAGCTGAAGCTTTCTTT
CASSIEAVRAEAFF
>TRBJ1-3|NA|TRBV7-9|NA
TGTGCCAGCAGCTTAGGGTTAAGAGCTGGAAACACCATATATTTT
CASSLGLRAGNTIYF
>TRBJ2-1|few|TRBV19|NA
TGTGCCAGTAGTCACCGAGGCCCTCTGGCGTACAATGAGCAGTTCTTC
CASSHRGPLAYNEQFF
>TRBJ2-1|NA|TRBV5-4|TRBD2
TGTGCCAGCAGTTCCGGGACTAGCGGGAGATTGGGATACAATGAGCAGTTCTTC
CASSSGTSGRLGYNEQFF
>TRBJ2-7|NA|TRBV7-2|TRBD2
TGTGCCAGCAGCGCGCGGGGGAGCTCCTACGAGCAGTACTTC
CASSARGSSYEQYF
>TRBJ1-2|NA|TRBV2|NA
TGTGCCAGCAGCGTTGGGACACGGCACTATGGCTACACCTTC
CASSVGTRHYGYTF
>TRBJ2-7|NA|TRBV10-2|TRBD2
TGCGCCAGCAGTGAGTCGATACTAGCGGGAGATCACACCTACGAGCAGTACTTC
CASSESILAGDHTYEQYF
>TRBJ1-2|NA|TRBV15|TRBD1
TGTGCCACCAGCAGGGGACAGAATGGCTACACCTTC
CATSRGQNGYTF
>TRBJ2-7|once|TRBV28|NA
TGTGCCACCTTCTCCCGGGACATCGAGTCCTACGAGCAGTACTTC
CATFSRDIESYEQYF
>TRBJ2-7|NA|TRBV6-6|NA
TGTGCCAGCAGTCCCGTTGGGGAGCGCGAGCAGTACTTC
CASSPVGEREQYF
>TRBJ1-2|NA|TRBV30|NA
TGTGCCTGGAGTCCAACCCCTAGGGGCCGCTATGGCTACACCTTC
CAWSPTPRGRYGYTF
>TRBJ1-3|NA|TRBV11-2|TRBD1
TGTGCCAGCAGCTTAGGCGACCGGGACAGGTATTTT
CASSLGDRDRYF
>TRBJ2-2|once|TRBV7-2|NA
TGTGCCAGCAGCCGCAATAGCCCAGCGAACACCGGGGAGCTGTTTTTT
CASSRNSPANTGELFF
>TRBJ1-2|NA|TRBV7-9|NA
TGTGCCAGCAGCTTTCTGAGCATTAACTATGGCTACACCTTC
CASSFLSINYGYTF
>TRBJ2-7|NA|TRBV28|TRBD1
TGTGCCAGCAGTTTCCACTTGACAGGGTTCTACGAGCAGTACTTC
CASSFHLTGFYEQYF
>TRBJ2-7|NA|TRBV4-1|NA
TGCGCCAGCAGCCAAGATGGGCGCGAGCAGTACTTC
CASSQDGREQYF
>TRBJ1-5|NA|TRBV6-1|NA
TGTGCCAGCACTCAGGGCGGCCAGCCCCAGCATTTT
CASTQGGQPQHF
>TRBJ2-7|NA|TRBV5-4|TRBD1
TGTGCCAGCAGGGCGGGACAGGGAAGCTCCTACGAGCAGTACTTC
CASRAGQGSSYEQYF
>TRBJ1-2|few|TRBV28|NA
TGTGCCAGCAGTAACGGACAGACCTATGGCTACACCTTC
CASSNGQTYGYTF
>TRBJ2-2|few|TRBV27|NA
TGTGCCAGCTCCTCCTGGGGGGTGACCGGGGAGCTGTTTTTT
CASSSWGVTGELFF
>TRBJ2-2|NA|TRBV19|NA
TGTGCCAGTAGTATACAGGGGTCGAACACCGGGGAGCTGTTTTTT
CASSIQGSNTGELFF
>TRBJ1-5|NA|TRBV27|TRBD1
TGTGCCAGTTCGGACAGGGGAAGGAATCAGCCCCAGCATTTT
CASSDRGRNQPQHF
>TRBJ2-3|NA|TRBV10-3|NA
TGTGCCATCAGTGAGTCGAGGTGGACTACAACTAGCACAGATACGCAGTATTTT
CAISESRWTTTSTDTQYF
>TRBJ2-7|NA|TRBV27|TRBD2
TGTGCCAGCAGTAAACTAGCGGGAGGGCCTTACGAGCAGTACTTC
CASSKLAGGPYEQYF
>TRBJ1-1|NA|TRBV2|TRBD1
TGTGCCAGCAGTGACGCAGGGGGTGCGACTGAAGCTTTCTTT
CASSDAGGATEAFF
>TRBJ2-1|NA|TRBV7-2|NA
TGTGCCAGCAGCTCATACGGGATGAGCTCCTACAATGAGCAGTTCTTC
CASSSYGMSSYNEQFF
>TRBJ2-1|few|TRBV5-6|NA
TGTGCCAGCAGCTGGAGTGGGTTGGGTGAGCAGTTCTTC
CASSWSGLGEQFF